What follows are 20 T cell receptor beta chains derived from one specimen sequenced in a study of response to subunit inactivated influenza vaccine. One entry per CDR3 protein results from TCRdb running MiXCR on the RT-PCR reads. The profile shows 500,000 to 700,000 distinct CDR3 sequences, roughly 23% of them singletons. Separately, the same data were catalogued under a study of T cells expressing NK-cell markers. That work states: 5'RACE template switching with UMIs produced the TCR beta cDNA.

Material: CD4+ T cells sorted from PBMCs, obtained about 12 days after vaccination. Receptor source: a man aged 45-65 years who received an inactivated influenza vaccine.

This clonotype showed up just a few times. The rearrangement joins TRBV29-1 to TRBJ2-5, with 11 bases matching TRBD2. The V and J ends lost 6 bases and 5 bases, in that order; junction bases with no gene match: 5. This CDR3 contains 13 residues. Germline V gene sequence: CDR1 SQVTM, CDR2 ANQGSEA. The CDR3 nucleotides read TGCAGCGTGAAGACTAGCGGGATGGAGACCCAGTACTTC. Its translation is CSVKTSGMETQYF.

The gene calls are TRBV6-4 and TRBJ2-2; D unresolved. Trimming cost V 6 bases and J 7 bases, with 12 bases left between them. CDR3 length: 13 residues. The V gene's germline CDR1 is MRHNA and CDR2 SNTAGT. As DNA, the CDR3 is TGTGCCAGCAGAACACTGCCCAGCGGGGAGCTGTTTTTT. Amino acids: CASRTLPSGELFF.

There are a few counts of this clonotype. This rearrangement joins TRBV7-2 to TRBJ2-1; either TRBD1 or TRBD2 may supply D (6 bases each). The CDR3 consists of 12 residues. Germline-derived CDR1 and CDR2 are SGHTA and FQGNSA. V was cut by 5 bases and J by 9 bases, with 11 bases left in between. CDR3 DNA: TGTGCCAGCAGCCCCGGGGGCGGTGAGCAGTTCTTC. Protein: CASSPGGGEQFF.

The chain has TRBV12-3 or TRBV12-4 and TRBJ2-1; 7 bases fit TRBD2. CDR3 length: 14 residues. Unmatched junction bases numbered 7, after V lost 4 bases and J lost 7 bases. The CDR3 nucleotides are TGTGCCAGCAGTTCTGCGGGAGAATCGAATGAGCAGTTCTTC. It encodes CASSSAGESNEQFF.

This clonotype was counted a few times. V gene TRBV20-1 combines with J gene TRBJ2-1; 10 bases are shared with TRBD2. The CDR3 has 15 residues. Germline CDR1 DFQATT, CDR2 SNEGSKA (reference sequence). J lost 8 bases, V lost 0 bases, and 7 bases had no gene match. In DNA, the CDR3 is TGCAGTGCTAGAGACAGCGGGAGGGCCGGCGATGAGCAGTTCTTC. As protein: CSARDSGRAGDEQFF.

The gene calls are TRBV2 and TRBJ2-5, with 8 bases matching TRBD2. The CDR3 runs to 15 residues. Looked up from germline, CDR1 is SNHLY and CDR2 is FYNNEI. V was pared by 7 bases and J by 9 bases, with 16 bases of the junction left unmatched. CDR3 DNA: TGTGCCAGCACTGGTACATCAGGGACTAGTTGGGCCCAGTACTTC. It translates to CASTGTSGTSWAQYF. The full variable domain, with the rest looked up from reference TRBV2 and TRBJ2-5, is EPEVTQTPSHQVTQMGQEVILRCVPISNHLYFYWYRQILGQKVEFLVSFYNNEISEKSEIFDDQFSVERPDGSNFTLKIRSTKLEDSAMYFCASTGTSGTSWAQYFGPGTRLLVL.

The V call is TRBV10-3, the J call TRBJ2-3; TRBD2 matches at 9 bases. Looked up from germline, CDR1 is ENHRY and CDR2 is SYGVKD. The CDR3 is 14 amino acids. V lost 7 bases and J lost 6; bases outside the gene matches: 8. The DNA for the CDR3 is TGTGCCATCACGGTGGCGGGGGGGATGGATACGCAGTATTTT. Its protein is CAITVAGGMDTQYF.

This clonotype has only a few counts. The V gene is TRBV5-1, the J gene TRBJ1-1; 8 nucleotides agree with TRBD1. After removal of 2 bases from V and 2 bases from J, the junction contained 5 bases not matched to a gene. Looked up from germline, CDR1 is SGHRS and CDR2 is YFSETQ. The CDR3 sequence is 15 residues long. CDR3 amino acids: CASSFGQGTNTEAFF. In DNA, the CDR3 is TGCGCCAGCAGCTTCGGACAGGGCACTAACACTGAAGCTTTCTTT. The full variable domain, rest sourced from reference TRBV5-1 and TRBJ1-1, is KAGVTQTPRYLIKTRGQQVTLSCSPISGHRSVSWYQQTPGQGLQFLFEYFSETQRNKGNFPGRFSGRQFSNSRSEMNVSTLELGDSALYLCASSFGQGTNTEAFFGQGTRLTVV.

This clonotype was recorded a few times. V is TRBV27 and J is TRBJ1-5; D uncertain. V was cut by 0 bases and J by 11 bases, with 14 bases left in between. Germline CDR1 MNHEY, CDR2 SMNVEV (reference sequence). The CDR3 spans 14 residues. CDR3 sequence reads: CASSLSDSGTTQHF. CDR3 DNA sequence: TGTGCCAGCAGTTTATCGGATTCCGGTACGACCCAGCATTTT.

The chain combines TRBV28 with TRBJ2-7; D unclear. The CDR3 is made up of 13 amino acids. Germline V lookup: CDR1 MDHEN, CDR2 SYDVKM. With 6 bases removed from V and 4 bases from J, the gap between germline ends came to 13 bases. CDR3 coding DNA: TGTGCCAGCAGCCCCCGCCCGGTTTACGAGCAGTACTTC. It codes for CASSPRPVYEQYF. Supplemented by reference TRBV28 and TRBJ2-7, the full variable domain reads DVKVTQSSRYLVKRTGEKVFLECVQDMDHENMFWYRQDPGLGLRLIYFSYDVKMKEKGDIPEGYSVSREKKERFSLILESASTNQTSMYLCASSPRPVYEQYFGPGTRLTVT.

This clonotype was detected many times. The gene calls are TRBV24-1 and TRBJ2-2; D gene ambiguous. The CDR3 contains 11 residues. Germline V lookup: CDR1 KGHDR, CDR2 SFDVKD. V lost 1 base, J lost 14 bases, and 7 bases lay in between. This CDR3 reads CATSDFSSLFF. The DNA of the CDR3 is TGTGCCACCAGTGATTTCAGCTCCCTGTTTTTT.

The genes are TRBV20-1 and TRBJ1-1; the D is unclear. Germline values: CDR1 DFQATT, CDR2 SNEGSKA (reference sequence). The CDR3 runs to 14 residues. Trimming cost V 0 bases and J 1 base, with 9 bases left between them. Written as DNA, the CDR3 is TGCAGTGCTAGAGATCCGGGAGGGAACACTGAAGCTTTCTTT. Its translation is CSARDPGGNTEAFF.

The CDR3 protein is CASSQGTATIQETQYF. For the CDR3, the DNA is TGTGCCAGCTCACAGGGGACAGCCACAATCCAAGAGACCCAGTACTTC. The genes are TRBV18 and TRBJ2-5; the match to TRBD1 covers 7 bases. The V gene's germline CDR1 is KGHSH and CDR2 LQKENI. With 4 bases clipped from V and 1 base from J, the junction kept 9 bases outside the gene matches. The CDR3 contains 16 residues.

This chain joins TRBV10-3 and TRBJ2-2; 8 bases agree with TRBD1. The CDR3 has 13 residues. In germline, CDR1 is ENHRY, CDR2 SYGVKD. The CDR3 DNA reads as TGTGCAGTGGGACAGGCGAACACCGGGGAGCTGTTTTTT. Amino acids: CAVGQANTGELFF.

The chain employs TRBV6-1 and TRBJ2-2, with D possibly TRBD2 on 5 matching bases. This CDR3 region has 15 residues. Trimming cost V 3 bases and J 0 bases, with 8 bases left between them. Germline loops: CDR1 MNHNS, CDR2 SASEGT. The CDR3 DNA sequence: TGTGCCAGCAGTGATTTCGGGACGAACACCGGGGAGCTGTTTTTT. Translated: CASSDFGTNTGELFF.

At least ten counts were recorded for this clonotype. The CDR3 DNA is TGCAGCGTTGAATTCTCCCAAGGGTGGTCCTCCTACAATGAGCAGTTCTTC. Amino acid sequence: CSVEFSQGWSSYNEQFF. The chain recombines TRBV29-1 with TRBJ2-1; D is unresolved. This CDR3 spans 17 amino acids. The V gene's germline CDR1 is SQVTM and CDR2 ANQGSEA. The ends were cut back, 2 bases at V and 0 bases at J, with 17 bases in the middle.

This rearrangement joins TRBV5-1 to TRBJ1-2; possibly TRBD1 for D (5 bases). Germline loops: CDR1 SGHRS, CDR2 YFSETQ. The CDR3 is 13 residues long. V lost 4 bases to trimming and J lost 7 bases, with 14 bases between them. The CDR3 protein is CASSPEQGAGYTF. Written as DNA, the CDR3 is TGCGCCAGCAGCCCGGAGCAGGGTGCTGGCTACACCTTC.

V is TRBV20-1 and J is TRBJ1-4; 10 bases are a match to TRBD1. The junction had 8 bases not matched to a gene; V was cut back by 2 bases and J by 8 bases. CDR1 and CDR2 (germline): DFQATT, SNEGSKA (reference sequence). This CDR3 is 15 amino acids long. The CDR3 here is CSARPGTGEGEKLFF. The CDR3 nucleotides read TGCAGTGCTAGACCCGGGACAGGGGAAGGCGAAAAACTGTTTTTT.

This chain links TRBV29-1 with TRBJ2-1, with D perhaps matching TRBD1 (5 bases). The V gene lost 4 bases and the J gene lost 2 bases, with 12 bases spanning the gap. There are 14 residues in the CDR3. CDR1 is SQVTM, CDR2 ANQGSEA, per germline. DNA of the CDR3: TGCAGCGTTGGCCCTCGACAGACCTACAATGAGCAGTTCTTC. This translates into CSVGPRQTYNEQFF.

Concerning this clonotype itself: The junction departs from the called germline gene at one end, perhaps through a read error. The chain links TRBV11-3 to TRBJ2-4; D is unclear. Germline CDR1 reads SGHNT; CDR2 reads YENEEA. This CDR3 has 13 amino acids. CDR3 in DNA: TGTGCCAGCAGCTCAGGCCCCAACAACATTCAGTACTTC. It encodes CASSSGPNNIQYF. The full variable domain, in which reference TRBV11-3 and TRBJ2-4 provide the parts outside the CDR3, is EAGVVQSPRYKIIEKKQPVAFWCNPISGHNTLYWYLQNLGQGPELLIRYENEEAVDDSQLPKDRFSAERLKGVDSTLKIQPAELGDSAVYLCASSSGPNNIQYFGAGTRLSVL.